These T cell receptor beta chains were read from a single sample in a study. TCRdb reanalysed the 5' RACE reads using MiXCR and keeps one entry per CDR3 protein. The sample has roughly 45,000 distinct CDR3 sequences; over 20% are singletons. The sequencing input was Tregs sorted from a lymph node. These receptors came from a female donor with breast cancer. CDR3s include the opening cysteine and the closing phenylalanine or tryptophan. The order of the fields is V gene, J gene, CDR3 protein.

>TRBV3-1|TRBJ2-7
CASSGELSPYEQYF
>TRBV20-1|TRBJ1-1
CSARVPGGWNTEAFF
>TRBV7-2|TRBJ1-3
CASSIHRGSSGNTIYF
>TRBV28|TRBJ2-5
CASSLGTVTLQETQYF
>TRBV2|TRBJ1-1
CASSERGGATEAFF
>TRBV20-1|TRBJ2-2
CSARDLIWREGNTGELFF
>TRBV20-1|TRBJ2-5
CSASPSRGLRETQYF
>TRBV5-5|TRBJ2-7
CASSLRTVVEQYF
>TRBV4-1|TRBJ1-6
CASSHWTGVNNSPLHF
>TRBV15|TRBJ2-6
CATSRGGASGGANVLTF
>TRBV5-1|TRBJ2-3
CASSNAGTSATDTQYF
>TRBV4-1|TRBJ1-1
CASSHKSGHPEAFF
>TRBV7-2|TRBJ2-7
CASSPTGPNFYEQYF
>TRBV28|TRBJ2-3
CASSYDSATDTQYF
>TRBV12-3/TRBV12-4|TRBJ2-1
CASSFVASSTNEQFF
>TRBV5-1|TRBJ2-7
CASSTTRDFHEQYF
>TRBV27|TRBJ2-7
CASSTPTDEQYF
>TRBV6-5|TRBJ1-3
CASSYSGGTSGNTIYF
>TRBV19|TRBJ2-1
CASSIGSGSSYNEQFF
>TRBV9|TRBJ1-4
CASSGYGTGNEKLFF
>TRBV4-1|TRBJ1-1
CASSPFRRNTEAFF
>TRBV20-1|TRBJ2-7
CSAFTGGGYEQYF
>TRBV5-4|TRBJ2-5
CASSLIGGETQYF
>TRBV18|TRBJ1-1
CASSPGTGGMTEAFF
>TRBV20-1|TRBJ2-7
CSARERTSGSYEQYF
>TRBV7-3|TRBJ2-5
CASTKQGSPQETQYF
>TRBV4-1|TRBJ1-4
CASSQVYRGYGTNEKLFF
>TRBV7-2|TRBJ2-1
CASSRTGGSDEQFF
>TRBV6-1|TRBJ1-5
CASSARSRDRGRVFPQLQHF
>TRBV5-1|TRBJ2-7
CASSLDSFSYEQYF
>TRBV6-5|TRBJ2-3
CASTRDPGGTDTQYF
>TRBV12-3/TRBV12-4|TRBJ2-3
CASRSDLYYTQYF
>TRBV7-9|TRBJ2-1
CASSLAGGTYNEQFF
>TRBV6-2/TRBV6-3|TRBJ1-5
CASSEGQENQPQHF
>TRBV6-2/TRBV6-3|TRBJ1-4
CASNRAQEKLFF
>TRBV4-2|TRBJ2-3
CASSQLNTDTQYF
>TRBV20-1|TRBJ2-7
CSAREMETTYEQYF
>TRBV11-2|TRBJ2-7
CASSLDLRNYEQYF
>TRBV28|TRBJ2-2
CTSSPPIRTGELFF
>TRBV12-3/TRBV12-4|TRBJ1-1
CASSFYSNTEAFF
>TRBV7-3|TRBJ2-1
CASSSLVLAVEEQFF
>TRBV2|TRBJ2-7
CASHESGASYEQYF
>TRBV6-1|TRBJ2-7
CASSEALATGGHREQYF
>TRBV4-1|TRBJ2-3
CASSQDLIAGAATSTDTQYF
>TRBV29-1|TRBJ2-3
CSVGEFSDTQYF
>TRBV4-2|TRBJ2-7
CASSQGLALSEQYF
>TRBV13|TRBJ2-7
CTSSPPGGSYEQYF
>TRBV5-1|TRBJ2-7
CASSLEVRGPEQYF
>TRBV20-1|TRBJ1-2
CSAPGQGSNYGYTF
>TRBV6-1|TRBJ2-2
CASSIAGVGLYTGELFF
>TRBV4-2|TRBJ2-1
CTSSRHSGSSDNEQFF
>TRBV11-2|TRBJ2-5
CASSLTQPGTTRDQYF
>TRBV9|TRBJ1-2
CASSPGESGVYGYTF
>TRBV7-9|TRBJ2-7
CASRDRLTYEQYF
>TRBV7-2|TRBJ2-1
CASSLALRGDEQFF
>TRBV9|TRBJ2-3
CASSVVGRNTDTQYF
>TRBV24-1|TRBJ2-3
CATSDTIAGASDTQYF
>TRBV5-1|TRBJ2-2
CASSLEGVGELFF